These 10 T cell receptor beta chains originate from one sample sequenced in a study of T cells after yellow fever vaccination. TCRdb fed the 5' RACE reads into MiXCR, producing one record per CDR3 protein. The sample lists 230,000 or so distinct CDR3 sequences, over 6.5% occurring once. Source: CD4+ T cells sorted from PBMCs, taken on the day of the yellow fever booster vaccination. These receptors came from a man aged 30 to 39 who received the YFV17D yellow fever vaccine.

This clonotype came up many times. This rearrangement joins TRBV27 to TRBJ2-1; D is unclear. The germline CDR1 and CDR2 sequences are MNHEY and SMNVEV (reference sequence). CDR3 length equals 14 residues. Trimming pared 1 base from V and 7 bases from J, leaving 11 bases between. This CDR3 is CASSLLLVPNEQFF. Written as DNA, the CDR3 is TGTGCCAGCAGTTTATTGCTAGTTCCGAATGAGCAGTTCTTC.

V gene TRBV14 combines with J gene TRBJ2-2; D is unclear. Trimming removed 0 bases from V and 1 base from J, with 6 bases in between. The CDR3 loop spans 15 amino acids. Germline CDR1 is SGHDN and CDR2 is FVKESK. In DNA form, the CDR3 reads TGTGCCAGCAGCCAAGAGATCTTGAACACCGGGGAGCTGTTTTTT. Its translation: CASSQEILNTGELFF.

This clonotype was observed a single time. Given a much more abundant clone one base away, this may be a read error. V usage is TRBV28 and J usage is TRBJ2-7; 7 nucleotides line up with TRBD2. CDR1 and CDR2 from the germline V gene are MDHEN and SYDVKM. The trim removed 10 bases at V and 4 bases at J, leaving 10 bases unmatched. The CDR3 is 13 residues long. CDR3 nucleotide sequence: TGTGCCACATTCGCGGGAGATAGATACGAGCAGTACTTC. Its translation is CATFAGDRYEQYF.

This clonotype was detected many times. This sequence joins TRBV12-3 or TRBV12-4 and TRBJ2-2; D is ambiguous. Trimming removed 2 bases at V and 1 base at J, with 5 bases between. The CDR3 length is 14 residues. For the CDR3, the DNA is TGTGCCAGCAGTTTAACGCAGAACACCGGGGAGCTGTTTTTT. Its translation is CASSLTQNTGELFF.

This clonotype occurred a few times. V and J are TRBV4-3 and TRBJ2-5, with a possible D match to TRBD1 (5 bases). V lost 0 bases to trimming and J lost 7 bases, with 12 bases between them. Germline V gives CDR1 LGHNA, CDR2 YSLEER. The CDR3 has 14 amino acids. The CDR3 reads CASSQEGQGGTQYF. CDR3 sequence (DNA): TGCGCCAGCAGCCAAGAAGGGCAGGGTGGGACCCAGTACTTC.

CDR3 region: CASSYSGQADQPQHF. In DNA, the CDR3 is TGTGCCAGCAGTTACTCAGGGCAGGCGGATCAGCCCCAGCATTTT. The chain uses TRBV6-5 and TRBJ1-5, with D hard to call. Per germline, CDR1 MNHEY and CDR2 SVGAGI. The CDR3 is made up of 15 amino acids. Deletions cut 0 bases from V and 5 bases from J, with 11 bases between.

The chain links TRBV29-1 to TRBJ2-3; TRBD2 agrees at 12 bases. The germline CDR1 and CDR2 sequences are SQVTM and ANQGSEA. Trimming at V came to 7 bases and at J to 4 bases, leaving 3 bases not matched to a gene. The CDR3 has 13 amino acids. The CDR3 DNA reads as TGCAGCGGTGGACTAGCGGGATCAGATACGCAGTATTTT. Its protein is CSGGLAGSDTQYF.

This clonotype came up many times. This chain connects TRBV5-1 to TRBJ2-3; TRBD2 matches at 7 bases. The V gene end was trimmed by 3 bases and the J gene end by 2 bases; junction bases not matched to a gene: 3. The CDR3 loop spans 14 amino acids. Germline V gene sequence: CDR1 SGHRS, CDR2 YFSETQ. The CDR3 DNA follows: TGCGCCAGCAGCTGGGGGGGAGACACAGATACGCAGTATTTT. It yields the protein CASSWGGDTDTQYF.

Many counts were recorded for this clonotype. This chain uses TRBV20-1 with TRBJ2-1; 9 positions match TRBD1. The CDR3 contains 11 residues. Germline V gene lookup returns CDR1 DFQATT and CDR2 SNEGSKA (reference sequence). Trimming at V came to 4 bases and at J to 11 bases, leaving 3 bases not matched to a gene. As DNA, the CDR3 is TGCAGTGCTAAAGGGACAGGGCAGCAGTTCTTC. This codes for CSAKGTGQQFF.

V gene TRBV7-9 combines with J gene TRBJ2-7, with unresolved D. Germline CDR1 is SEHNR and CDR2 is FQNEAQ (reference sequence). CDR3 length: 12 amino acids. Deletions cut 4 bases from V and 3 bases from J, with 7 bases between. CDR3 in DNA: TGTGCCAGCAGCTACCAGGTCTACGAGCAGTACTTC. This encodes CASSYQVYEQYF. Combining the CDR3 with reference TRBV7-9 and TRBJ2-7 gives the whole variable domain DTGVSQNPRHKITKRGQNVTFRCDPISEHNRLYWYRQTLGQGPEFLTYFQNEAQLEKSRLLSDRFSAERPKGSFSTLEIQRTEQGDSAMYLCASSYQVYEQYFGPGTRLTVT.